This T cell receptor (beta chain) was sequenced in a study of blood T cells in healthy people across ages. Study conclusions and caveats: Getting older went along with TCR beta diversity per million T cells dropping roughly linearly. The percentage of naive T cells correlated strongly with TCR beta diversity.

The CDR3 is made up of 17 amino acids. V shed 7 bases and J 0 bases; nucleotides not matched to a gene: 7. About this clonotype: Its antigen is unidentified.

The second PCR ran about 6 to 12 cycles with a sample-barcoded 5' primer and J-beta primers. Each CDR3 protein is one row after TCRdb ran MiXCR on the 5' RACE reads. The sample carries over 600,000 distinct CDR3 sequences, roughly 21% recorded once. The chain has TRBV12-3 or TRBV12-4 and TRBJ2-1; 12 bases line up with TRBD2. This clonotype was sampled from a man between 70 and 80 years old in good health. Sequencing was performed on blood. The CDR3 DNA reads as TGTGCCAGCAAAACGGGACTAGCGGGCTACTCCTACAATGAGCAGTTCTTC. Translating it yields CASKTGLAGYSYNEQFF.